Detailed here is one T cell receptor beta chain. It lacks a known antigen. No much larger clone exists at a distance of one base, and base qualities are not known. This sample was taken from a study of cytomegalovirus exposure and HLA in healthy donors (dated by TCRdb to 2016 to 2017). In terms of the full investigation: In an earlier analysis of 587 of the donors, approximately 260 Gb of sequence data and 117 million unique TCR beta sequences from roughly 200 million T cells were reported. Several DR-DQ haplotypes were treated as single units for association and clustering because of strong linkage in the cohort. In addition to the first cohort of around 670 subjects, a separate validation cohort of 120 different subjects was used. A later analysis re-examined previously published TCR beta repertoires from around 670 donors and added high-resolution HLA genotyping to investigate patterns of TCR occurrence. In a later genetic analysis, genome-wide SNP genotypes for about 55% of the roughly 670 donors were used, and that subset was treated as a discovery cohort. An earlier analysis of some 600 of the donors applied high-throughput TCR beta sequencing to assess whether each TCR beta V gene segment acted as functional or pseudogenic. On average, 235,054 unique TCR beta nucleotide sequences were sequenced per donor among 350 to 400 genotyped donors of the cohort, with around 19% of those sequences being non-productive. Approximately 300 gigabases of sequencing data and 80 million or so unique TCR sequences were included in an early release covering 550 to 800 HLA-typed donors. Typing coverage varied by locus: 629-630 donors for A, B, C, DRB1 and DQB1; roughly 510 for DQA1; about 590 for DPA1; roughly 450 for DPB1. The aim of the study was to test whether cataloging public T cell receptors could identify signatures of past pathogen exposure. The study combined high-throughput TCR immunosequencing, statistical association of individual TCRs with disease status, and machine learning to predict cytomegalovirus infection status. The later analysis used no new phenotypic data to find candidate immune exposures, relying instead on TCR beta sequences and their occurrence across donors. Class I and class II HLA loci were covered by the typing at four-digit resolution. Donor age, sex, ethnicity and CMV serostatus were collected together with the repertoire data. All discovery cohort repertoires had been generated using a single sequencing platform. The study profiled the T cell repertoires of 500 to 800 subjects by immunosequencing and related them to cytomegalovirus serostatus. Of the approximately 400 genotyped donors, 81% fell in the genetic ancestry cluster associated with self-reported Caucasian donors. Study-wide conclusions, independent of this receptor: Correlated functional status among segregating V segments might be attributable to linkage disequilibrium, but an unknown experimental factor could not be ruled out. Some IMGT-functional V segments, including TRBV6-2 and TRBV6-3, could not be distinguished by the 87-base-pair reads and were therefore excluded. In a later analysis, around 17,000 TCR beta sequences were associated with specific HLA alleles at a false discovery rate of 0.05. In a later analysis, TCR association rates were found to vary across HLA loci, with the most associated TCRs seen for DRB1 alleles and the fewest for HLA-C alleles. The authors suggested that the approach could potentially be generalized to other disease states and immunological phenotypes. Three of the identified cytomegalovirus-associated TCR beta chains were confirmed in vitro to be specific for cytomegalovirus antigens. HLA typing was unavailable for some donors at each locus, so association tests used only the typed subset. A later genetic analysis associated a missense DCLRE1C variant with V-gene and J-gene trimming of TCR beta chains, and an independent cohort replicated the association. When HLA alleles, especially DR and DQ, strongly co-occurred, TCR associations were difficult to assign to individual alleles. Presence/absence analyses assumed roughly uniform sequencing depth across donors, an assumption that may not hold. Compared with the approximately 670-donor mean, donors in an Asian-associated ancestry cluster had fewer N-insertions in productive TCRs, according to a later genetic analysis. According to a later analysis, parvovirus B19, influenza, CMV and Epstein-Barr virus appeared linked to several top co-occurrence clusters. A group of highly shared sequence variants was considered likely to be a technical artifact of the sequencing pipeline. Most TCR sequences were seen in very few donors, while some public TCRs were found in many individuals. In an earlier analysis of roughly 500 of the donors, most TCR beta V segments appeared in productive rearrangements about 87% or about 30% of the time, broadly matching IMGT annotations. Most CMV-associated TCR beta chains appeared to be HLA-restricted in a later analysis, and the HLA associations seemed to be driven largely by CMV exposure. In a later analysis, HLA-associated TCR beta chains showed more clonal expansion and lower generation probabilities than non-associated chains that were equally common. Because counts were too low, under 20 rarely observed V segments, including chromosome 9 orphons, were left out of the earlier analysis of 500 to 650 of the donors. A further reported finding was that TCR beta sequences accurately predicted the HLA-A and HLA-B alleles for most subjects in the first cohort. The cohort was sequenced for TCR beta chains only, and without alpha or paired-chain data the features that could be detected were limited. The study gave a list of 150 to 200 TCR beta chains associated with cytomegalovirus. For the cohort, immune exposure information was limited to CMV serostatus. The classifier was reported to diagnose cytomegalovirus status with high specificity and sensitivity in both the original cohort and the validation cohort.

Library construction relied on the immunoSEQ multiplex PCR assay. The multiplex PCR relied on a mix of 60 forward primers for TCR Vbeta segments and 13 reverse primers for TCR Jbeta segments. The CDR3 region of rearranged TCR beta genes was amplified from genomic DNA by a multiplex PCR assay. The Illumina HiSeq System was used to sequence the amplified TCR beta libraries as 87-base-pair reads. As for the original processing: A later analysis counted some 74 million unique TCR beta chains across the 640 or so repertoires, and 9.5 million to 11 million of these chains were shared by at least two donors. Raw reads were error-corrected and collapsed into unique sequences with a nearest-neighbor algorithm that merged closely related sequences to remove PCR and sequencing errors. V, D and J gene segments were assigned by aligning CDR3 sequences to IMGT reference sequences. Each retained sequence needed at least a six-nucleotide match to both a V gene segment and a J gene segment. A rearrangement counted as productive if the CDR3 had no stop codons and remained in frame with V and J, and every other rearrangement counted as non-productive. Following IMGT convention, CDR3 was defined as the stretch from the second conserved V-encoded cysteine to the conserved J-encoded phenylalanine. The earlier analysis of 500 to 650 of the donors excluded any sequence lacking an unambiguous match to a single V gene segment. In an earlier analysis of more than 500 of the donors, a V segment was called functional when productive rearrangements were above 56.7%, and segregating when the standard deviation between donors exceeded 5%. A statistical classification framework was built for diagnosing cytomegalovirus status from the catalog of TCR beta chain sequences. A later analysis assigned V and J genes by comparing TCR nucleotide sequences with IMGT/GENE-DB human TR gene sequences. Using the TCRdist pipeline, a later analysis assigned CDR3 sequences along with most-parsimonious VDJ recombination scenarios. In a later analysis, every TCR beta chain was defined by the combination of its CDR3 amino acid sequence and its V-gene family, and reads without a unique V-gene family were dropped. As a way to deal with suspected cross-contamination and a sequencing artifact, a later analysis dropped 450 to 600 nucleotide sequences that were highly shared and had low generation probability. In a later analysis, a clonal expansion index was calculated for each public chain from normalized within-repertoire ranks of inferred template counts. In a later analysis, generation probabilities were computed using a VDJ recombination model fitted to out-of-frame rearrangements, and the results were checked against IGoR. In a later analysis, TCR-TCR, TCR-HLA and TCR-CMV co-occurrence was scored with hypergeometric tests, and a repertoire-size bias correction was applied to TCR pairs. A later analysis estimated false discovery rates by permuting HLA or CMV assignments 20 times. In a later analysis, co-occurring TCRs were grouped using DBSCAN, with TCRdist sequence similarity added in when clustering inside HLA-allele-positive subsets. Repertoires with fewer than 30,000 or more than 120,000 public chains were left out of co-occurrence clustering, as were four to six repertoires with anomalous nucleotide sharing. Held by TCRdb, this immuneACCESS table contains in-frame sequences only and omits some clones. Under half of the omission traces to an unresolved V gene where checked; the cause of the rest is unknown. For V, J and clone size, that table is used; D and trimming come from the DNA. This sample holds about 160,000 clones; 80% were observed only once. About a tenth of the sample lies in the top ten.

The CDR3 spans 13 residues, from the cysteine through the phenylalanine. Only the CDR3 DNA stays, 39 bases, in frame from base 1. V drops 4 bases and J drops 1 base, leaving 8 bases in between. CDR1 SGHRS and CDR2 YFSETQ are derived from the germline V gene. In total, fewer than 750 healthy bone marrow donors made up the cohort. Cohort members were all nominally healthy when sampled, although unrecorded immune exposures were likely present. The donor was CMV seropositive and belonged to the group of some 290 seropositive cohort members. A peripheral blood sample was provided by each donor, and peripheral blood mononuclear cells were used for TCR beta sequencing. The Qiagen DNeasy Blood Extraction Kit was used to extract genomic DNA from the blood cell samples.

The chain links TRBV5-1 with TRBJ1-1; the D gene is perhaps TRBD1, on 6 matching bases. Sequencing was carried out using PBMCs. The TCR was taken from a man between 18 and 35 years old in good health and CMV-seropositive. The CDR3 sequence is CASSGGANTEAFF. The nucleotide sequence is given as TGCGCCAGCAGCGGGGGGGCGAACACTGAAGCTTTCTTT.